The 4 T cell receptor beta chains in this list originate from one sample, sequenced in a study of post-analysis software for immune sequencing data (dated by TCRdb to between 2014 and 2017). Their cognate antigens are unknown. Points the paper makes about the study in general: Significantly higher frequencies in patients than in controls were found for roughly 5 TRBV segments, including TRBV5-6, TRBV5-1 and TRBV20-1.

Libraries were made using PCR. The sequencer listed for this sample is Illumina HiSeq 2500. To reduce PCR and sequencing biases, unique molecular identifiers were built into the TCR beta cDNA libraries. Through fastp at Q25 and MiXCR, TCRdb rebuilt clones from the public reads, retaining in-frame beta chains. Each entry merges the rows of one CDR3 protein and shows their most common DNA and genes. This sample lists approximately 660,000 distinct CDR3 sequences; approximately 59% were detected once. Clones ranked in the top ten supply roughly 10% of the sample. The sample comprised blood. The receptors here all came from a girl aged 2-10 years with multiple sclerosis.

The chain has TRBV20-1 and TRBJ2-7; possible D gene TRBD1, 6 bases. Looked up from germline, CDR1 is DFQATT and CDR2 is SNEGSKA (reference sequence). This CDR3 comprises 13 residues. The V gene lost 3 bases and the J gene lost 3 bases, with 12 bases spanning the gap. The CDR3 spells CSASYRAIYEQYF. CDR3 DNA sequence: TGCAGTGCTAGCTACAGGGCCATCTACGAGCAGTACTTC.

The V and J genes are TRBV29-1 and TRBJ2-3, with 7 positions matching TRBD2. Germline trimming cut 8 bases from V and 8 bases from J; bases unmatched to any gene: 13. This CDR3 spans 13 amino acids. Germline V CDR1 and CDR2: SQVTM, ANQGSEA. Here the CDR3 reads CSWLSGDRGTQYF. DNA of the CDR3: TGCAGCTGGCTCAGCGGGGATAGGGGTACGCAGTATTTT.

This CDR3 is CSAGLADTSYEQYF. The CDR3 DNA is TGCAGTGCTGGACTAGCGGACACCTCCTACGAGCAGTACTTC. The chain uses TRBV20-1 and TRBJ2-7; 10 bases line up with TRBD2. There are 14 residues in the CDR3. Germline CDR1 reads DFQATT; CDR2 reads SNEGSKA (reference sequence). V lost 5 bases, J lost 0 bases, and 4 bases stayed unmatched.

The chain employs TRBV7-9 and TRBJ2-4, with 10 bases matching TRBD1. The J call is in doubt because the DNA end fits TRBJ2-7 better. The CDR3 is 15 amino acids. Germline V gives CDR1 SEHNR, CDR2 FQNEAQ (reference sequence). CDR3 DNA: TGTGCCAGCGGCGTTCCGGGACAGGGGTACCACGAGCAGTACTTC. It specifies CASGVPGQGYHEQYF.